This TCR beta chain was identified during a study of cytomegalovirus exposure and HLA in healthy donors. Background on the study: About 79 million unique TCRs from HLA-typed donors were held in an early data release. Findings and caveats of the study: The majority of TCR sequences were rare, yet some public TCRs appeared in many donors. Immune exposure information comprised only CMV serostatus.

CDR3 length: 15 amino acids. V trimming: 6 bases; J trimming: 0 bases; junction bases outside the gene matches: 5. The germline CDR1 and CDR2 sequences are LNHDA and SQIVND (reference sequence). Primers: 60 Vbeta forward and 13 Jbeta reverse. Sequencing used immunoSEQ multiplex PCR; TCRdb keeps in-frame clones, though not all of them. Across about 130,000 clones, the top ten clones capture 1.5% to 2% of the sample. Details on this clone: Its antigen is not known.

What was sequenced was PBMCs. The sequence derives from a man between 18 and 35 years old in good health and CMV-seronegative. This chain uses TRBV19 with TRBJ1-5, with 7 bases lining up with TRBD1. DNA of the CDR3: TGTGCCAGTAGGGGGGACAGCCCTAGCAATCAGCCCCAGCATTTT. Amino acids: CASRGDSPSNQPQHF.